These T cell receptor beta chains were read from a single sample in a study of T-cell reconstitution after alpha-beta-depleted transplantation in children. TCRdb itself ran the PCR reads through MiXCR, one entry per CDR3 protein. Among around 450,000 distinct CDR3 sequences, around 16% were seen once, and the ten largest hold just under 30%. Sequences were derived from PBMCs, mostly from graft donor cells, sampled 360 days after TCRalphabeta/CD19-depleted stem cell transplant. Receptor source: a boy less than two years old who had a stem cell transplant for Wiskott-Aldrich syndrome, so the T cells may come from the graft donor. CDR3s include the opening cysteine and the closing phenylalanine or tryptophan. Each record gives: D gene, J gene, clone size, V gene, CDR3 DNA, CDR3 protein. A D gene is named only where the DNA matches it firmly. Part of the rows lack a size; the others show once, few, many or a class for expanded clones.

>-|TRBJ2-7|few|TRBV4-1
TGCGCCAGCAGCCAGGGAAGATACTCCACCTACGAGCAGTACTTC
CASSQGRYSTYEQYF
>-|TRBJ1-5|few|TRBV20-1
TGCAGTGCTTCCCGTCCAGGGAATCAGCCCCAGCATTTT
CSASRPGNQPQHF
>-|TRBJ2-7|-|TRBV29-1
TGCAGCGTGAGGCGTGCGGGATACTACGAGCAGTACTTC
CSVRRAGYYEQYF
>-|TRBJ2-1|-|TRBV10-3
TGTGCCATCAGCCAACCTAAACCTGGTGAGCAGTTCTTC
CAISQPKPGEQFF
>TRBD2|TRBJ2-5|few|TRBV5-4
TGTGCCAGCAGCTTCTATAGCGGGCCAGGGGAGACCCAGTACTTC
CASSFYSGPGETQYF
>TRBD1|TRBJ1-2|few|TRBV5-1
TGCGCCAGCAGCTTAGTGGACAGGGGCACCTATGGCTACACCTTC
CASSLVDRGTYGYTF
>-|TRBJ2-5|few|TRBV20-1
TGCAGTGCTAGAGAGGGGAGCCAAGAGACCCAGTACTTC
CSAREGSQETQYF
>-|TRBJ2-7|-|TRBV6-6
TGTGCCAGCAGTTACTCGTCAATCCACGAGCAGTACTTC
CASSYSSIHEQYF
>TRBD2|TRBJ2-1|few|TRBV11-3
TGTGCCAGCAGCAAGACTAGCGGGTTCAACAATGAGCAGTTCTTC
CASSKTSGFNNEQFF
>-|TRBJ2-2|-|TRBV24-1
TGTGCCACTAGTGATAGAAAGACAGGTGCCACCGGGGAGCTGTTTTTT
CATSDRKTGATGELFF
>TRBD2|TRBJ2-3|-|TRBV7-9
TGTGCCAGCAGCCCTAGACTAGCGGGGGCTCCTAGCACAGATACGCAGTATTTT
CASSPRLAGAPSTDTQYF
>-|TRBJ2-2|few|TRBV20-1
TGCAGTGCTAGGTCAGCCAGCTACACCGGGGAGCTGTTTTTT
CSARSASYTGELFF
>TRBD1|TRBJ1-1|few|TRBV20-1
TGCAGTGCTAGAGGGGAGAACAGGGGTAGGCCTGAAGCTTTCTTT
CSARGENRGRPEAFF
>-|TRBJ2-7|-|TRBV6-1
TGTGCCAGCAGAGCTCTGGGCGGGGCTGTCTACGAGCAGTACTTC
CASRALGGAVYEQYF
>TRBD2|TRBJ2-7|-|TRBV12-3/TRBV12-4
TGTGCCAGCAGTTTAACGGGGGGGTACTACGAGCAGTACTTC
CASSLTGGYYEQYF
>-|TRBJ2-6|few|TRBV24-1
TGTGCCACCAGTGATTTGCCGGGGGTGGCTGGGGCCAACGTCCTGACTTTC
CATSDLPGVAGANVLTF